This passage covers 8 T cell receptor beta chains from one sample sequenced in a study of OX40 agonist ivuxolimab in advanced cancers. Clones were read by immunoSEQ multiplex PCR, and TCRdb kept only the in-frame ones, dropping some. The sample gives 40,000 to 45,000 clones, around nine tenths of which show up once; 12% is in the top ten. Sequencing used CD4+ or CD8+ T cells sorted from blood, obtained in a trial of the OX40 agonist ivuxolimab. The source of these receptors is an adult with an advanced solid tumor such as melanoma, head and neck, liver or kidney cancer.

The chain recombines TRBV27 with TRBJ2-7, with TRBD1 matching 10 bases. The germline V gene has CDR1 MNHEY and CDR2 SMNVEV (reference sequence). The CDR3 covers 14 residues. The trim removed 6 bases at V and 4 bases at J, leaving 6 bases unmatched. The CDR3, as DNA: TGTGCCAGCAGCCCCGGGACAGGGGTTTACGAGCAGTACTTC. Translation gives CASSPGTGVYEQYF.

This clone turned up a few times. The chain has TRBV9 and TRBJ1-3, with TRBD1 as a possible D gene (5 bases). Trimming removed 4 bases at V and 2 bases at J, with 13 bases between. The germline gives CDR1 SGDLS, CDR2 YYNGEE. There are 15 residues in the CDR3. CDR3 residues: CASSSTGPTGNTIYF. CDR3 sequence (DNA): TGTGCCAGCAGCTCAACAGGACCAACTGGAAACACCATATATTTT.

The CDR3 sequence is CASSDGPRGAFF. The DNA for the CDR3 is TGTGCCAGCAGCGACGGCCCAAGGGGGGCTTTCTTT. The chain couples TRBV6-4 to TRBJ1-1; tentatively, D is TRBD1 (6 bases). The ends were cut back, 6 bases at V and 11 bases at J, with 16 bases in the middle. CDR3 length: 12 amino acids. The germline V gene has CDR1 MRHNA and CDR2 SNTAGT.

The chain combines TRBV9 with TRBJ1-1; D call uncertain. CDR3 length: 13 amino acids. V gave up 0 bases and J gave up 4 bases, with 7 bases separating them. CDR1 is SGDLS, CDR2 YYNGEE, per germline. The CDR3 loop reads CASSVGGRTEAFF. The CDR3 coding sequence is TGTGCCAGCAGCGTAGGAGGGCGCACTGAAGCTTTCTTT.

The genes are TRBV19 and TRBJ1-4; no clear D. Trimming took off 3 bases at V and 0 bases at J, with 8 bases between the two ends. Germline CDR1 reads LNHDA; CDR2 reads SQIVND (reference sequence). This CDR3 spans 15 amino acids. The CDR3 DNA reads TGTGCCAGTAGTATCGTACCTACAACTAATGAAAAACTGTTTTTT. This codes for CASSIVPTTNEKLFF. The full variable domain, completed using reference TRBV19 and TRBJ1-4, is DGGITQSPKYLFRKEGQNVTLSCEQNLNHDAMYWYRQDPGQGLRLIYYSQIVNDFQKGDIAEGYSVSREKKESFPLTVTSAQKNPTAFYLCASSIVPTTNEKLFFGSGTQLSVL.

This chain uses TRBV6-5 with TRBJ2-3, with D unclear. Germline assignment: CDR1 MNHEY and CDR2 SVGAGI. V was trimmed by 5 bases and J by 11 bases, leaving 11 bases between them. This CDR3 is 11 amino acids long. The CDR3 loop reads CASSERTEQYF. The CDR3 nucleotides read TGTGCCAGCAGTGAGCGAACCGAGCAGTATTTT.

The chain joins TRBV7-9 to TRBJ1-1; D possibly corresponds to TRBD1 (5 bases). CDR1 and CDR2 from the germline V gene are SEHNR and FQNEAQ (reference sequence). V gave up 2 bases and J gave up 6 bases, with 10 bases separating them. This CDR3 has 13 amino acids. In nucleotides, the CDR3 is TGTGCCAGCAGCTTAAGGCAGGGCGCTGAAGCTTTCTTT. Its protein is CASSLRQGAEAFF.

This clone came up once. The chain has TRBV9 and TRBJ1-2; no clear D gene. Germline CDR1 reads SGDLS; CDR2 reads YYNGEE. Trimming shortened V by 1 base and J by 2 bases, and 3 bases separated the two germline ends. CDR3 length: 12 residues. The CDR3 loop reads CASSVRNYGYTF. As DNA, the CDR3 is TGTGCCAGCAGCGTAAGGAACTATGGCTACACCTTC.